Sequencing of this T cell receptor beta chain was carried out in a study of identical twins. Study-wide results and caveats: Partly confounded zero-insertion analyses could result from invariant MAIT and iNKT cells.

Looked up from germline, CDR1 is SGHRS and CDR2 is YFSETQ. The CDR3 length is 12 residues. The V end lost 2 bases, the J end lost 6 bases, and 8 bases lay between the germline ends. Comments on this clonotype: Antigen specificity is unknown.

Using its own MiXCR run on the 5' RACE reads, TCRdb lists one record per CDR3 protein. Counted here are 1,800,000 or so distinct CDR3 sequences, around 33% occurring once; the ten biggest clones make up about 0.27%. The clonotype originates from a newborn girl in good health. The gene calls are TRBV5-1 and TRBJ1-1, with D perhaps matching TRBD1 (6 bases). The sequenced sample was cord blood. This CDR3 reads CASSLTGPEAFF. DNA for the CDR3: TGCGCCAGCAGCTTAACAGGGCCTGAAGCTTTCTTT.